These 11 T cell receptor beta chains were all obtained from the same sample, sequenced in a study of blood T cell repertoires in COVID-19. Sequencing used immunoSEQ multiplex PCR; TCRdb keeps in-frame clones, though not all of them. The table has more than 55,000 clones, 70% to 80% seen once; the top ten hold 32%. Material for sequencing was peripheral blood. Every receptor here comes from a human donor in a cohort sampled during active COVID-19.

The rearrangement uses TRBV27 and TRBJ2-4; D is unclear. The V end was cut by 10 bases, the J end by 5 bases, with 15 bases between. Per germline, CDR1 MNHEY and CDR2 SMNVEV (reference sequence). The length of the CDR3 is 13 residues. The CDR3 nucleotides read TGTGCCACTGGCATGGTGGGCCAAAACATTCAGTACTTC. Translated: CATGMVGQNIQYF.

J is TRBJ2-7 and V is TRBV10-1; 8 positions match TRBD1. CDR1 and CDR2 from the germline V gene are WNHNN and SYGVQD (reference sequence). The V and J ends lost 5 bases and 2 bases, in that order; junction bases with no gene match: 8. The CDR3 runs to 15 residues. The CDR3 loop is CASSKGQVGAYEQYF. In DNA, the CDR3 is TGCGCCAGCAGTAAGGGACAGGTTGGGGCCTACGAGCAGTACTTC.

J is TRBJ1-1 and V is TRBV11-2; TRBD1 is a possible D gene (5 bases). Germline loops: CDR1 SGHAT, CDR2 FQNNGV. CDR3 size: 14 residues. The V end lost 5 bases, the J end lost 4 bases, and 14 bases lay between the germline ends. CDR3 sequence (DNA): TGTGCCAGCAGCGCGGGACCCCAGGGCACTGAAGCTTTCTTT. Protein product: CASSAGPQGTEAFF. The complete variable domain, with remaining parts taken from reference TRBV11-2 and TRBJ1-1, reads EAGVAQSPRYKIIEKRQSVAFWCNPISGHATLYWYQQILGQGPKLLIQFQNNGVVDDSQLPKDRFSAERLKGVDSTLKIQPAKLEDSAVYLCASSAGPQGTEAFFGQGTRLTVV.

The V and J genes are TRBV28 and TRBJ1-2; no reliable D call. V was clipped by 5 bases and J by 4 bases, with 17 bases between them. The CDR3 length is 15 residues. The germline CDR1 and CDR2 sequences are MDHEN and SYDVKM. CDR3 protein: CASSPLAGEFYGYTF. The CDR3 region has the DNA TGTGCCAGCAGTCCCCTTGCGGGCGAGTTCTATGGCTACACCTTC.

This clone has a single count. The V and J genes are TRBV5-1 and TRBJ2-1; TRBD2 aligns across 8 bases. The V segment lost 5 bases and the J segment 0 bases; nucleotides outside the gene matches: 4. From germline, CDR1 is SGHRS and CDR2 YFSETQ. The CDR3 covers 15 residues. The CDR3 is CASSTGGSSYNEQFF. The CDR3 DNA follows: TGCGCCAGCAGTACGGGAGGGAGCTCCTACAATGAGCAGTTCTTC.

CDR3 in amino acids: CASSTGLNTEAFF. DNA for the CDR3: TGTGCCAGTTCCACAGGGCTGAACACTGAAGCTTTCTTT. The rearrangement joins TRBV19 to TRBJ1-1; a possible D gene is TRBD1 (6 bases). The V gene lost 8 bases and the J gene lost 0 bases, with 10 bases spanning the gap. CDR1 LNHDA and CDR2 SQIVND come from the germline V gene (reference sequence). The CDR3 contains 13 residues.

The chain joins TRBV5-5 to TRBJ2-5, with 8 positions matching TRBD1. Germline V gene lookup returns CDR1 SGHKS and CDR2 YYEKEE (reference sequence). After removal of 0 bases from V and 2 bases from J, the junction contained 6 bases not matched to a gene. The CDR3 runs 16 residues. CDR3 sequence reads: CASSLGGTGRQETQYF. The CDR3 DNA reads as TGTGCCAGCAGCTTGGGGGGGACAGGACGTCAAGAGACCCAGTACTTC.

There are a few counts of this clone. This CDR3 reads CASSQGLSNQPQHF. The CDR3 DNA follows: TGCGCCAGCAGCCAAGGACTGAGCAATCAGCCCCAGCATTTT. V is TRBV4-1 and J is TRBJ1-5, with D hard to call. V was trimmed by 1 base and J by 1 base, leaving 5 bases between them. The V gene's germline CDR1 is MGHRA and CDR2 YSYEKL. The CDR3 covers 14 residues.

The chain links TRBV19 to TRBJ1-4, with 11 bases lining up with TRBD1. The length of the CDR3 is 15 residues. Germline V gene data show CDR1 as LNHDA and CDR2 as SQIVND (reference sequence). Trimming removed 3 bases from V and 6 bases from J; junction bases left unmatched: 3. This CDR3 is CASSIRTGGDEKLFF. In DNA, the CDR3 is TGTGCCAGTAGTATTCGGACAGGGGGCGATGAAAAACTGTTTTTT.

The chain joins TRBV5-6 to TRBJ2-3; D may be TRBD1 (6 bases). Germline V gives CDR1 SGHDT, CDR2 YYEEEE. The CDR3 runs 14 residues. Trimming cost V 0 bases and J 8 bases, with 13 bases left between them. The DNA for the CDR3 is TGTGCCAGCAGCTTGGCAGGGGCTGGCGGTACGCAGTATTTT. Its protein is CASSLAGAGGTQYF.

This clone was seen only once. The V gene is TRBV6-5, the J gene TRBJ2-1; 8 bases line up with TRBD2. The CDR3 sequence is 14 residues long. CDR1 and CDR2 (germline): MNHEY, SVGAGI. The J segment lost 3 bases and the V segment lost 8 bases, leaving 6 bases of the junction unmatched. CDR3 protein: CASLAAGVYNEQFF. CDR3 nucleotides: TGTGCCAGCCTGGCAGCGGGAGTCTACAATGAGCAGTTCTTC.